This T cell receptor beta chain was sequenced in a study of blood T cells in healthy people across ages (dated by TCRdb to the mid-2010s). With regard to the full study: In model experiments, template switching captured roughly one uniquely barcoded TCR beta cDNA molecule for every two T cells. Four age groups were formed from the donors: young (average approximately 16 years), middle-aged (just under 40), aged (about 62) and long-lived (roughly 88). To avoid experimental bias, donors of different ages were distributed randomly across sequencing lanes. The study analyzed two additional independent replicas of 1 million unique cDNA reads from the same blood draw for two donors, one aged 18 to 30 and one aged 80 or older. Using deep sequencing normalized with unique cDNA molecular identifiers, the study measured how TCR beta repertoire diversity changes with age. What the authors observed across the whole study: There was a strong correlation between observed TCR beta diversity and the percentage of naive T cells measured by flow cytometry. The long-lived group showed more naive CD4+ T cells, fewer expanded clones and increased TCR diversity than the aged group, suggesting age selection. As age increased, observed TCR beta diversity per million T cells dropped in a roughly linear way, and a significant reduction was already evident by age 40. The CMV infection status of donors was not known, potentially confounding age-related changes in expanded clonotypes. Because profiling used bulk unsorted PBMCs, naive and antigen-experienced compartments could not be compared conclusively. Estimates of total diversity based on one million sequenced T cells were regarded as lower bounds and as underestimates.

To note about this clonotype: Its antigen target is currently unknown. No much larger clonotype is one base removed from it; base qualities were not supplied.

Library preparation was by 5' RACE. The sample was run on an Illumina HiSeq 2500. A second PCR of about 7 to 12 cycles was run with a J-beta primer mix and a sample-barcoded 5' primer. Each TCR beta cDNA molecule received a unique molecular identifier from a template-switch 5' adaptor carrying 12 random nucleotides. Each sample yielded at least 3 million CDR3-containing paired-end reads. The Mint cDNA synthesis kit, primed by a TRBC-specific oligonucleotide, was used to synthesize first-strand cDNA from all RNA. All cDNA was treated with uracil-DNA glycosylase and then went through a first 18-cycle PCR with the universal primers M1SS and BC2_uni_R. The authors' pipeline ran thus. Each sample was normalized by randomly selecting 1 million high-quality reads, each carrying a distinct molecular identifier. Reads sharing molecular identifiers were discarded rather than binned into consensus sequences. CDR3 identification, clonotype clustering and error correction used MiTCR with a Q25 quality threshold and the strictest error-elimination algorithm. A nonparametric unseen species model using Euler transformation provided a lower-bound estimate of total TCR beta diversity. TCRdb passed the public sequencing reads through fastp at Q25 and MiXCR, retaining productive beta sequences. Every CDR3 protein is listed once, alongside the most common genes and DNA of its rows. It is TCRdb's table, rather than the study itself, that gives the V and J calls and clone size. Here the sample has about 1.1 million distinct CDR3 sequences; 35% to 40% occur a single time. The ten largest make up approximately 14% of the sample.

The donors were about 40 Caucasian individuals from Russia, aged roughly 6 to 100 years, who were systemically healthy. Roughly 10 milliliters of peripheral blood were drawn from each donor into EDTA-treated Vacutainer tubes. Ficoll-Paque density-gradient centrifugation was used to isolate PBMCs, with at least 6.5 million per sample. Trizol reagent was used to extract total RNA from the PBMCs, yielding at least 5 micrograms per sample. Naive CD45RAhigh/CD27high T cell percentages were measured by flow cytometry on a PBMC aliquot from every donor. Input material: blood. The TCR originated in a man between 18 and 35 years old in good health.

The sequenced DNA is TGTGCCAGCAGCTTTACCGGGACTAGCGGAGGGGAGTGGTTCTTC. The encoded protein is CASSFTGTSGGEWFF. The V gene is TRBV11-2 and the J gene is TRBJ2-1, with 11 middle bases fitting TRBD2. Inclusive of the bounding cysteine and phenylalanine, the CDR3 is 15 residues long. Only CDR3 DNA remains: 45 bases, in frame from the first base. The germline V gene supplies CDR1 SGHAT and CDR2 FQNNGV. V has 3 bases trimmed and J has 15 bases trimmed; junction bases matching no gene number 13.